The 16 T cell receptor beta chains below all came from one sample that was sequenced in a study of cytomegalovirus exposure and HLA in healthy donors. 60 Vbeta and 13 Jbeta primers were used in PCR. This table comes from immunoSEQ multiplex PCR, and its TCRdb copy is limited to in-frame clones, with some not included. The data hold about 71,000 clones, with 60% to 70% observed a single time. The specimen was PBMCs. The source of these receptors is a middle-aged man in good health and CMV-seropositive.

This clone appeared a few times. The chain uses TRBV10-3 and TRBJ2-6, with 8 positions matching TRBD1. Germline assignment: CDR1 ENHRY and CDR2 SYGVKD. The CDR3 has 18 residues. V shed 3 bases, J shed 0 bases, and the junction held 7 bases outside the gene matches. CDR3 loop: CAISDSGQGFSGANVLTF. Here the CDR3 DNA reads TGTGCCATCAGTGACTCCGGACAGGGATTCTCTGGGGCCAACGTCCTGACTTTC.

This clone was seen a few times. This chain uses TRBV2 with TRBJ1-1, with TRBD1 matching 8 bases. This CDR3 is built from 11 residues. The V gene's germline CDR1 is SNHLY and CDR2 FYNNEI. Unmatched junction bases numbered 2, after V lost 6 bases and J lost 8 bases. In DNA form, the CDR3 reads TGTGCCAGCAGAAGGGACAGGGAAGCTTTCTTT. This gives the protein CASRRDREAFF.

V is TRBV19 and J is TRBJ2-1; D perhaps matches TRBD2 (5 bases). CDR3 length: 14 amino acids. Germline V CDR1 and CDR2: LNHDA, SQIVND (reference sequence). The ends were cut back, 3 bases at V and 4 bases at J, with 10 bases in the middle. This CDR3 is CASSISGSYNEQFF. The CDR3 DNA sequence: TGTGCCAGTAGTATCTCGGGGTCTTACAATGAGCAGTTCTTC.

This chain uses TRBV5-5 with TRBJ2-2; the match to TRBD2 covers 10 bases. Germline CDR1 SGHKS, CDR2 YYEKEE (reference sequence). Trimming took 5 bases from V and 4 from J; bases not matched to a gene: 5. This CDR3 contains 15 residues. The CDR3 region is CASRLAGTGTGELFF. DNA of the CDR3: TGTGCCAGCAGACTAGCGGGGACCGGCACCGGGGAGCTGTTTTTT. The whole variable domain, remainder taken from reference TRBV5-5 and TRBJ2-2, is DAGVTQSPTHLIKTRGQQVTLRCSPISGHKSVSWYQQVLGQGPQFIFQYYEKEERGRGNFPDRFSARQFPNYSSELNVNALLLGDSALYLCASRLAGTGTGELFFGEGSRLTVL.

The chain links TRBV19 to TRBJ2-3; unclear D gene. V lost 5 bases and J 3 bases, leaving 9 bases between the germline ends. Germline-derived CDR1 and CDR2 are LNHDA and SQIVND (reference sequence). This CDR3 is 13 amino acids long. CDR3 nucleotides: TGTGCCAGTAGTTCTCGGCGGACAGATACGCAGTATTTT. It specifies CASSSRRTDTQYF.

V gene TRBV30 combines with J gene TRBJ1-1; D ambiguous. The CDR3 has 15 residues. CDR1 GTSNPN and CDR2 SVGIG come from the germline V gene (reference sequence). Trimming stripped 3 bases from V and 0 bases from J, with 14 bases between. CDR3 DNA sequence: TGTGCCTGGAGGGCGGAACGACCTGTGAACACTGAAGCTTTCTTT. As protein: CAWRAERPVNTEAFF.

The gene calls are TRBV5-1 and TRBJ1-1, with 7 positions matching TRBD1. V lost 4 bases to trimming and J lost 1 base; unmatched junction nucleotides: 4. CDR1 and CDR2 (germline): SGHRS, YFSETQ. There are 14 residues in the CDR3. The CDR3 here is CASSMAGGNTEAFF. CDR3 DNA: TGCGCCAGCAGCATGGCAGGGGGGAACACTGAAGCTTTCTTT. Combining the CDR3 with reference TRBV5-1 and TRBJ1-1 gives the whole variable domain KAGVTQTPRYLIKTRGQQVTLSCSPISGHRSVSWYQQTPGQGLQFLFEYFSETQRNKGNFPGRFSGRQFSNSRSEMNVSTLELGDSALYLCASSMAGGNTEAFFGQGTRLTVV.

The chain links TRBV9 to TRBJ2-7, with D possibly matching TRBD1 (5 bases). Per the germline V gene, CDR1 is SGDLS and CDR2 is YYNGEE. Trimming removed 4 bases from V and 5 bases from J, with 16 bases in between. The CDR3 spans 14 residues. CDR3 loop: CASSPHWTKDEQYF. CDR3 nucleotides: TGTGCCAGCAGCCCCCATTGGACAAAGGACGAGCAGTACTTC.

This chain uses TRBV6-4 with TRBJ1-1; D is unresolved. This CDR3 spans 15 amino acids. The germline V and J ends were trimmed by 2 bases and 8 bases, with 18 bases remaining between them. Per the germline V gene, CDR1 is MRHNA and CDR2 is SNTAGT. CDR3 DNA sequence: TGTGCCAGCAGTGACGCCTGGAACCAAGGGAGAGAAGCTTTCTTT. Protein: CASSDAWNQGREAFF.

V and J are TRBV5-4 and TRBJ2-3, with a tentative D call TRBD2 (6 bases). The CDR3 extends over 14 amino acids. Germline V gene lookup returns CDR1 SGHNT and CDR2 YYREEE (reference sequence). Trimming stripped 4 bases from V and 6 bases from J, with 15 bases between. The CDR3 protein is CASSLRTGRDTQYF. For the CDR3, the DNA is TGTGCCAGCAGCCTACGGACGGGGAGGGATACGCAGTATTTT. The full variable domain, its missing parts supplied by reference TRBV5-4 and TRBJ2-3, is ETGVTQSPTHLIKTRGQQVTLRCSSQSGHNTVSWYQQALGQGPQFIFQYYREEENGRGNFPPRFSGLQFPNYSSELNVNALELDDSALYLCASSLRTGRDTQYFGPGTRLTVL.

CDR3 in amino acids: CSVSGEINSYEQYF. The CDR3 DNA sequence: TGCAGCGTTTCAGGGGAAATCAACTCCTACGAGCAGTACTTC. V gene TRBV29-1 combines with J gene TRBJ2-7; D is possibly TRBD1 (6 bases). The CDR3 covers 14 residues. CDR1 and CDR2 (germline): SQVTM, ANQGSEA. The V end lost 5 bases, the J end lost 0 bases, and 14 bases lay between the germline ends.

The chain uses TRBV7-8 and TRBJ2-3; 7 nucleotides align to TRBD1. The CDR3 covers 16 residues. Trimming at V came to 3 bases and at J to 3 bases, leaving 9 bases not matched to a gene. CDR1 is SGHVS and CDR2 is FQNEAQ in the germline V gene. DNA for the CDR3: TGTGCCAGCAGCTTGGACCGGGACAGAACTACAGATACGCAGTATTTT. Its translation is CASSLDRDRTTDTQYF. The full variable domain, its missing parts supplied by reference TRBV7-8 and TRBJ2-3, is GAGVSQSPRYKVAKRGQDVALRCDPISGHVSLFWYQQALGQGPEFLTYFQNEAQLDKSGLPSDRFFAERPEGSVSTLKIQRTQQEDSAVYLCASSLDRDRTTDTQYFGPGTRLTVL.

This chain connects TRBV7-9 to TRBJ2-1, with D perhaps TRBD2 (6 bases). From germline, CDR1 is SEHNR and CDR2 FQNEAQ (reference sequence). V was pared by 3 bases and J by 0 bases, with 12 bases between. The CDR3 is made up of 16 amino acids. Here the CDR3 reads CASSFRAGSSYNEQFF. As DNA, the CDR3 is TGTGCCAGCAGCTTCCGGGCGGGGAGCTCCTACAATGAGCAGTTCTTC.

V usage is TRBV9 and J usage is TRBJ1-6, with 10 positions matching TRBD1. There are 15 residues in the CDR3. V dropped 0 bases and J dropped 9; count of bases not matched to a gene: 3. Germline lookup yields CDR1 SGDLS and CDR2 YYNGEE. The CDR3, as DNA: TGTGCCAGCAGCGTAGCGGGACAGGGGAGTTCACCCCTCCACTTT. Translated, it gives CASSVAGQGSSPLHF.

The genes are TRBV29-1 and TRBJ1-1, with 8 bases matching TRBD1. In germline, CDR1 is SQVTM, CDR2 ANQGSEA. This CDR3 spans 13 amino acids. The V segment lost 5 bases and the J segment 0 bases; nucleotides outside the gene matches: 2. This CDR3 is CSVTGGMNTEAFF. CDR3 DNA: TGCAGCGTTACAGGGGGAATGAACACTGAAGCTTTCTTT.

The gene calls are TRBV7-8 and TRBJ2-1, with 14 bases matching TRBD2. This CDR3 contains 15 residues. The trim removed 5 bases at V and 10 bases at J, leaving 7 bases unmatched. The germline CDR1 and CDR2 sequences are SGHVS and FQNEAQ. CDR3 loop: CASSITGTSGGEQFF. The CDR3 DNA reads as TGTGCCAGCAGCATTACCGGGACTAGCGGGGGCGAGCAGTTCTTC.